These 13 T cell receptor beta chains were sequenced from one sample in a study of T cell responses to AZD1222 COVID-19 vaccine. The protocol was immunoSEQ multiplex PCR, while the TCRdb copy is restricted to in-frame clones and leaves out a portion. This sample has 150,000 or so clones, with 94% found just once. The starting material was peripheral blood, obtained 28 days after the second AZD1222 dose. These receptors came from an adult who received the AZD1222 COVID-19 vaccine.

V is TRBV28 and J is TRBJ2-1; D remains ambiguous. The CDR3 consists of 13 residues. V was shortened by 4 bases and J by 2 bases, with 6 bases between the two germline ends. The V gene's germline CDR1 is MDHEN and CDR2 SYDVKM. The CDR3 DNA reads as TGTGCCAGCAGTTACAGTACCTACAATGAGCAGTTCTTC. Encoded protein: CASSYSTYNEQFF.

The chain employs TRBV5-6 and TRBJ2-7; TRBD2 might be the D (5 bases). CDR3 length: 14 residues. Germline CDR1 SGHDT, CDR2 YYEEEE. V lost 0 bases and J lost 1, with 8 bases in between. The CDR3 DNA is TGTGCCAGCAGCTTGGGCCGGACTTCCTACGAGCAGTACTTC. Protein sequence: CASSLGRTSYEQYF. Drawing the rest from reference TRBV5-6 and TRBJ2-7, the complete variable domain is DAGVTQSPTHLIKTRGQQVTLRCSPKSGHDTVSWYQQALGQGPQFIFQYYEEEERQRGNFPDRFSGHQFPNYSSELNVNALLLGDSALYLCASSLGRTSYEQYFGPGTRLTVT.

V and J are TRBV29-1 and TRBJ1-2, with D unresolved. CDR1 SQVTM and CDR2 ANQGSEA come from the germline V gene. The CDR3 runs to 14 residues. V was trimmed by 1 base and J by 8 bases, leaving 17 bases between them. This chain's CDR3 is CSVEGKTTRAGYTF. For the CDR3, the DNA is TGCAGCGTTGAAGGCAAAACAACGAGAGCCGGCTACACCTTC.

DNA of the CDR3: TGTGCCAGCAGTCTCAGTACGTACTTGGGTTGGACTGAAGCTTTCTTT. This sequence encodes CASSLSTYLGWTEAFF. V and J are TRBV27 and TRBJ1-1; D unclear. Trimming stripped 5 bases from V and 5 bases from J, with 21 bases between. The CDR3 contains 16 residues. CDR1 MNHEY and CDR2 SMNVEV come from the germline V gene (reference sequence).

In this sample, this clone turned up once. The gene calls are TRBV5-1 and TRBJ1-2; D is undetermined. Looked up from germline, CDR1 is SGHRS and CDR2 is YFSETQ. The CDR3 has 15 residues. The V gene lost 1 base and the J gene lost 0 bases, with 10 bases spanning the gap. The CDR3 bases are TGCGCCAGCAGCTTGCTCGACAAGCCTAACTATGGCTACACCTTC. It codes for CASSLLDKPNYGYTF.

This chain uses TRBV6-5 with TRBJ2-1; 13 positions agree with TRBD2. CDR1 is MNHEY, CDR2 SVGAGI, per germline. CDR3 size: 15 residues. Unmatched junction bases numbered 6, after V lost 5 bases and J lost 8 bases. CDR3 bases: TGTGCCAGCAGTAGGACTAGCGGGAGTGGGTATGAGCAGTTCTTC. It specifies CASSRTSGSGYEQFF.

V is TRBV10-3 and J is TRBJ1-5; no clear D gene. Trimming removed 0 bases at V and 7 bases at J, with 4 bases between. The CDR3 sequence is 12 residues long. CDR1 ENHRY and CDR2 SYGVKD come from the germline V gene. The CDR3 DNA reads as TGTGCCATCAGTGAGTCGAACCAGCCCCAGCATTTT. It codes for CAISESNQPQHF.

This sequence joins TRBV5-6 and TRBJ1-2; D is ambiguous. The V gene lost 0 bases and the J gene lost 8 bases, with 8 bases spanning the gap. Germline V gene lookup returns CDR1 SGHDT and CDR2 YYEEEE. The CDR3 runs to 12 residues. The DNA of the CDR3 is TGTGCCAGCAGCTTGGCGGCAGGCGGCTACACCTTC. This sequence encodes CASSLAAGGYTF.

The chain joins TRBV2 to TRBJ1-3; the match to TRBD1 covers 7 bases. Germline V lookup: CDR1 SNHLY, CDR2 FYNNEI. V lost 4 bases to trimming and J lost 4 bases; unmatched junction nucleotides: 4. The CDR3 spans 14 residues. CDR3 sequence (DNA): TGTGCCAGCAGTGGGGGGACAGACGGAAACACCATATATTTT. This encodes CASSGGTDGNTIYF.

The sample holds a few counts of this clone. The genes are TRBV5-4 and TRBJ2-7, with unresolved D. Germline loops: CDR1 SGHNT, CDR2 YYREEE (reference sequence). V dropped 0 bases and J dropped 6 bases, with 10 bases sitting between them. CDR3 size: 13 residues. The CDR3 loop reads CASSLETVREQYF. The CDR3 nucleotides read TGTGCCAGCAGCTTGGAGACGGTTCGCGAGCAGTACTTC.

The rearrangement links TRBV7-9 to TRBJ1-2; the D gene is possibly TRBD1 (5 bases). Per the germline V gene, CDR1 is SEHNR and CDR2 is FQNEAQ (reference sequence). V was cut by 4 bases and J by 7 bases, with 13 bases left in between. The CDR3 consists of 13 residues. The CDR3 region is CASSSRRGGGYTF. The CDR3, as DNA: TGTGCCAGCAGCTCCCGGAGGGGAGGTGGCTACACCTTC.

The chain uses TRBV30 and TRBJ1-1; TRBD1 is a possible D gene (6 bases). Germline CDR1 GTSNPN, CDR2 SVGIG (reference sequence). The V end was cut by 2 bases, the J end by 1 base, with 8 bases between. The CDR3 sequence is 13 residues long. The CDR3 sequence is CAWSRTANTEAFF. The CDR3 nucleotides read TGTGCCTGGAGTAGGACAGCGAACACTGAAGCTTTCTTT.

V gene TRBV4-2 combines with J gene TRBJ2-1; 9 nucleotides align to TRBD1. Trimming cost V 3 bases and J 6 bases; bases outside gene matches: 15. Germline V gene lookup returns CDR1 LGHNA and CDR2 YNFKEQ. The CDR3 is made up of 18 amino acids. Here the CDR3 reads CASSQGPGTGSDFNEQFF. DNA of the CDR3: TGTGCCAGCAGCCAGGGTCCCGGGACAGGGTCGGATTTCAATGAGCAGTTCTTC.